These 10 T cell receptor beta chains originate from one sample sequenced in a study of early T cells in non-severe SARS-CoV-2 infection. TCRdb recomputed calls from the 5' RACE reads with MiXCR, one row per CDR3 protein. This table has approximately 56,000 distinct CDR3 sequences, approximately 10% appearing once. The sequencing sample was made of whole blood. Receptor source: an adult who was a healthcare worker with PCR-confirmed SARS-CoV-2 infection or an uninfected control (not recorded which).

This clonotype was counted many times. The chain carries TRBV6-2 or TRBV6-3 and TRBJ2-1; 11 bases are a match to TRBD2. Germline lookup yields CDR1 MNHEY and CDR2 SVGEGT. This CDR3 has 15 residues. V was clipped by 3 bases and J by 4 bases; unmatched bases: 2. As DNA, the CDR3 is TGTGCCAGCAGTTATCCTAGCGGGGGGTACAATGAGCAGTTCTTC. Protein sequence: CASSYPSGGYNEQFF.

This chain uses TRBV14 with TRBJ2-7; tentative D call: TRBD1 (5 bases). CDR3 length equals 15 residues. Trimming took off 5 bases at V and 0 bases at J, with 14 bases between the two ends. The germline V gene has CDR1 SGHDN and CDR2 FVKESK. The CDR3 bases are TGTGCCAGCAGCAAGGTGGCAGGGCACTCCTACGAGCAGTACTTC. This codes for CASSKVAGHSYEQYF.

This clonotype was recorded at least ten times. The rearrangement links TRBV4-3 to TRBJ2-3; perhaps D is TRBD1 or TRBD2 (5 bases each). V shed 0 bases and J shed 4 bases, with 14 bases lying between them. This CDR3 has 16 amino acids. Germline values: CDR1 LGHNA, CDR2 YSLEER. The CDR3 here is CASSQDPRRGADTQYF. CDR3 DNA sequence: TGCGCCAGCAGCCAAGATCCCAGGAGAGGGGCAGATACGCAGTATTTT.

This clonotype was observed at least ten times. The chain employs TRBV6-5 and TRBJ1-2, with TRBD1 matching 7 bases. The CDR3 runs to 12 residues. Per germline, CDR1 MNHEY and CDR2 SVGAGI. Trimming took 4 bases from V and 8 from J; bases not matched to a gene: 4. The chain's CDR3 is CASSSTTGGYTF. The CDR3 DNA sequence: TGTGCCAGCAGTTCAACGACAGGGGGCTACACCTTC.

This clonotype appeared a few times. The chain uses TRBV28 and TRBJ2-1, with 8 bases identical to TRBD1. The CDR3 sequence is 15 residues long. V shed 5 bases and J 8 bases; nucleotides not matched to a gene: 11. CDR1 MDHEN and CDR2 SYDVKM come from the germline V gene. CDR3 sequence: CASSPQQGGYDEQFF. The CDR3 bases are TGTGCCAGCAGTCCCCAACAGGGGGGTTACGATGAGCAGTTCTTC.

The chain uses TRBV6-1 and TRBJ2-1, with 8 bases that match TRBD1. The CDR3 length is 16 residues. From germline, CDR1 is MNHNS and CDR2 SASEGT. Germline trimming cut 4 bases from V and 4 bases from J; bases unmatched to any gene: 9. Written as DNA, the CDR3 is TGTGCCAGCAGTGGCCTGACAGGGGATATGTACAATGAGCAGTTCTTC. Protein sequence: CASSGLTGDMYNEQFF.

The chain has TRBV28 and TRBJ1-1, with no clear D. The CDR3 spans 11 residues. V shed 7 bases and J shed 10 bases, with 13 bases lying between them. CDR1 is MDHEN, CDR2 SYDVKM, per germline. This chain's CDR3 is CASKWRGGAFF. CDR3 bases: TGTGCCAGCAAGTGGCGGGGAGGAGCTTTCTTT.

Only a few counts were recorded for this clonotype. This chain's CDR3 is CASSYSIARPPYEQYF. The CDR3 DNA reads as TGTGCCAGCAGTTACTCGATTGCCAGGCCCCCCTACGAGCAGTACTTC. This chain links TRBV6-6 with TRBJ2-7, with no clear D. V was pared by 0 bases and J by 2 bases, with 14 bases between. CDR1 is MNHNY and CDR2 is SVGAGI in the germline V gene (reference sequence). The CDR3 sequence is 16 residues long.

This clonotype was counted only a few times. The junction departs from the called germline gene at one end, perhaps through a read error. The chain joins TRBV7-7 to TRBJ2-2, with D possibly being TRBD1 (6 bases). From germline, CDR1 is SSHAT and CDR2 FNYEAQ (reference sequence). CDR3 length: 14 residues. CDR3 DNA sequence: TGTGCTAGCAGCCGAAGACAGGACTCCGGGGAGCTGTTTTTT. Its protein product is CASSRRQDSGELFF.

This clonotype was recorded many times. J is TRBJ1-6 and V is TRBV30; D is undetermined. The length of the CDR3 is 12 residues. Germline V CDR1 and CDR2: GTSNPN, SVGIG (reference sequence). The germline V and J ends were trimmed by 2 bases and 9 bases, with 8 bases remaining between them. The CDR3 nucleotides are TGTGCCTGGAGTATTACTCTTTCACCCCTCCACTTT. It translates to CAWSITLSPLHF.